The rows below give T cell receptor beta chains drawn from one sample of a study of cytomegalovirus exposure and HLA in healthy donors. Repertoires were generated with immunoSEQ multiplex PCR, while TCRdb's copy carries only in-frame clones and drops some. The sample contains 150,000 or so clones, over 65% of which appear only once. The sample comprised PBMCs. All receptors come from a middle-aged man in good health and CMV-seropositive. Both conserved end residues are part of each CDR3. The D gene is left open where the match is weak. Clone sizes are given selectively: once, few, many, or a class where the clone is expanded.

CASSLAAGVGGAQETQYF,TGTGCCAGCAGCTTAGCGGCAGGGGTGGGGGGGGCCCAAGAGACCCAGTACTTC,TRBJ2-5,once,NA,TRBV11-2
CASGSYRGAGLTNTGELFF,TGTGCTAGTGGTTCATACAGGGGGGCAGGTTTAACGAACACCGGGGAGCTGTTTTTT,TRBJ2-2,NA,TRBD1,TRBV12-5
CASSLLPTVTYEQYF,TGTGCCAGCAGTCTACTTCCGACAGTTACCTACGAGCAGTACTTC,TRBJ2-7,NA,NA,TRBV28
CASSLEGQRYNEQFF,TGTGCCAGCAGCTTAGAGGGACAGAGATACAATGAGCAGTTCTTC,TRBJ2-1,NA,TRBD1,TRBV7-9
CASSGAGKPYEQYF,TGTGCCAGCAGTGGGGCAGGGAAGCCCTACGAGCAGTACTTC,TRBJ2-7,NA,NA,TRBV7-2
CASRDSNPYEQYF,TGTGCCAGCAGGGACAGTAATCCCTACGAGCAGTACTTC,TRBJ2-7,NA,NA,TRBV6-6
CASSLKAGSYEQYF,TGTGCCAGCAGCTTGAAGGCCGGGAGCTACGAGCAGTACTTC,TRBJ2-7,NA,NA,TRBV7-3
CASGFPLSGSWYEQYF,TGTGCCAGCGGGTTCCCCCTCAGCGGGAGTTGGTACGAGCAGTACTTC,TRBJ2-7,NA,TRBD2,TRBV2
CASSFGTGSVDEQYF,TGCGCCAGCAGCTTCGGGACAGGGTCGGTGGACGAGCAGTACTTC,TRBJ2-7,NA,TRBD1,TRBV5-1
CASYRNRDTILGTYEQYF,TGTGCCAGCTATCGTAACCGGGACACTATACTCGGAACCTACGAGCAGTACTTC,TRBJ2-7,NA,NA,TRBV2
CASSIDRSDSPLHF,TGTGCCAGCAGCATAGACAGGTCCGATTCACCCCTCCACTTT,TRBJ1-6,NA,NA,TRBV11-2
CASSLKPGTGDGYTF,TGTGCCAGCAGCTTAAAACCCGGGACAGGGGACGGCTACACCTTC,TRBJ1-2,few,TRBD1,TRBV7-9
CASSSHRTGGNEQYF,TGCGCCAGCAGCTCCCACAGGACAGGGGGTAACGAGCAGTACTTC,TRBJ2-7,once,TRBD1,TRBV5-1
CASSLVEGGAFF,TGTGCCAGCAGCTTAGTGGAGGGGGGGGCTTTCTTT,TRBJ1-1,NA,NA,TRBV11-2
CASGSTSGSQTQYF,TGTGCCAGCGGGTCCACTAGCGGGAGTCAGACCCAGTACTTC,TRBJ2-5,NA,TRBD2,TRBV6-5
CASNLAPNTEAFF,TGTGCCAGCAACCTGGCCCCGAACACTGAAGCTTTCTTT,TRBJ1-1,once,NA,TRBV7-9
CASSQLRTGGVEQYF,TGCGCCAGCAGCCAACTGAGGACAGGTGGGGTCGAGCAGTACTTC,TRBJ2-7,NA,TRBD1,TRBV4-3
CASSLVAGPTDTQYF,TGTGCCAGCAGCTTAGTAGCGGGGCCCACAGATACGCAGTATTTT,TRBJ2-3,NA,TRBD2,TRBV7-9
CASSFSGTPNTEAFF,TGTGCCAGTAGTTTCTCGGGGACTCCGAACACTGAAGCTTTCTTT,TRBJ1-1,NA,NA,TRBV19
CSVLDRGQETQYF,TGCAGCGTACTTGACAGGGGCCAAGAGACCCAGTACTTC,TRBJ2-5,NA,TRBD1,TRBV29-1
CSTLPGTGEKLFF,TGCAGCACCCTTCCTGGGACAGGGGAAAAACTGTTTTTT,TRBJ1-4,NA,TRBD1,TRBV29-1
CASSLAGSYEQYF,TGTGCCAGCAGCTTAGCGGGATCCTACGAGCAGTACTTC,TRBJ2-7,NA,NA,TRBV11-2
CASSDRGELFF,TGTGCCAGCAGCGACAGGGGGGAACTGTTTTTT,TRBJ1-4,NA,TRBD1,TRBV28
CASSRAGGPQPQHF,TGTGCCAGCTCACGGGCAGGGGGGCCTCAGCCCCAGCATTTT,TRBJ1-5,NA,TRBD1,TRBV18
CASSLDRGRAYEQYF,TGCGCCAGCAGCTTGGACAGGGGTAGGGCCTACGAGCAGTACTTC,TRBJ2-7,NA,TRBD1,TRBV4-3
CASRETRPSYEQYF,TGTGCCAGCAGAGAGACTAGGCCCTCCTACGAGCAGTACTTC,TRBJ2-7,NA,NA,TRBV28
CASSLALAGGAGAKNSQYF,TGTGCCAGCAGCTTAGCCCTAGCGGGAGGAGCAGGTGCCAAAAACAGTCAGTACTTC,TRBJ2-4,NA,TRBD2,TRBV7-9
CASSLAGAITDTQYF,TGTGCCAGCAGTTTAGCGGGAGCGATCACAGATACGCAGTATTTT,TRBJ2-3,NA,TRBD2,TRBV27
CASSTGTSSDEQFF,TGTGCCAGCAGCACAGGCACTAGCTCGGACGAGCAGTTCTTC,TRBJ2-1,NA,NA,TRBV7-2
CASSLEAGAYEQYF,TGCGCCAGCAGCTTGGAAGCAGGGGCCTACGAGCAGTACTTC,TRBJ2-7,NA,NA,TRBV5-1
CASSLRDRSGYTF,TGTGCCAGCAGTTTAAGGGACAGGAGCGGCTACACCTTC,TRBJ1-2,NA,TRBD1,TRBV28
CASSYAGVVINEQFF,TGTGCCAGCAGCTACGCAGGGGTGGTTATCAATGAGCAGTTCTTC,TRBJ2-1,NA,NA,TRBV7-9
CASSASGGPDTQYF,TGTGCCAGCAGCGCTAGCGGGGGCCCAGATACGCAGTATTTT,TRBJ2-3,few,TRBD2,TRBV2
CASRDITGQPQHF,TGTGCCAGCAGGGATATAACAGGTCAGCCCCAGCATTTT,TRBJ1-5,NA,NA,TRBV6-5
CASSLIGQGSVRAFF,TGCGCCAGCAGCCTAATCGGACAGGGATCGGTTCGAGCTTTCTTT,TRBJ1-1,NA,TRBD1,TRBV5-1
CASSLGLAVTDTQYF,TGCGCCAGCAGCTTGGGGCTAGCGGTCACAGATACGCAGTATTTT,TRBJ2-3,NA,TRBD2,TRBV5-1
CASSLRYLAGSSYEQYF,TGTGCCAGCAGCTTACGATATTTAGCGGGAAGCTCCTACGAGCAGTACTTC,TRBJ2-7,NA,TRBD2,TRBV11-2
CASILSQNTGELFF,TGTGCCAGCATTCTCAGTCAGAACACCGGGGAGCTGTTTTTT,TRBJ2-2,NA,NA,TRBV6-1
CASSLADTQYF,TGTGCCAGCAGTCTAGCAGATACGCAGTATTTT,TRBJ2-3,NA,NA,TRBV13
CASSQEGSPNIQYF,TGTGCCAGCAGCCAGGAGGGGTCCCCTAACATTCAGTACTTC,TRBJ2-4,few,NA,TRBV28
CASSIRGLAGVRNNEQFF,TGTGCCAGTAGTATACGAGGACTAGCGGGAGTCCGTAACAATGAGCAGTTCTTC,TRBJ2-1,NA,TRBD2,TRBV19
CAWGQGGSANEKLFF,TGTGCCTGGGGGCAGGGTGGCTCCGCAAATGAAAAACTGTTTTTT,TRBJ1-4,NA,NA,TRBV30
CASSLKSSAYNEQFF,TGTGCCAGCAGCTTAAAGTCTAGCGCGTACAATGAGCAGTTCTTC,TRBJ2-1,NA,NA,TRBV7-9
CASSLTRDNSPLHF,TGTGCCAGTAGCCTCACCCGGGATAATTCACCCCTCCACTTT,TRBJ1-6,NA,NA,TRBV19
CAWSVYPSGSYEQYF,TGTGCCTGGAGTGTATATCCCTCGGGGAGTTACGAGCAGTACTTC,TRBJ2-7,NA,NA,TRBV30
CASSPGVGTDTQYF,TGTGCCAGCAGTCCGGGAGTTGGCACAGATACGCAGTATTTT,TRBJ2-3,NA,NA,TRBV5-6
CASANGAGSFNEQYF,TGTGCTAGTGCTAACGGAGCGGGAAGTTTCAACGAGCAGTACTTC,TRBJ2-7,NA,TRBD2,TRBV12-5
CASSQVTVMGVEQYF,TGCGCCAGCAGCCAAGTAACAGTCATGGGAGTCGAGCAGTACTTC,TRBJ2-7,once,NA,TRBV4-1
CASSQTSGSSNEQFF,TGTGCCAGCAGCCAGACTAGCGGGAGTAGTAATGAGCAGTTCTTC,TRBJ2-1,NA,TRBD2,TRBV11-3
CASSDSQTIPYEQYF,TGTGCCAGCAGTGACTCCCAGACTATTCCCTACGAGCAGTACTTC,TRBJ2-7,NA,NA,TRBV6-4
CATSRDQLAGGDTQYF,TGTGCCACCAGCAGAGATCAGCTAGCGGGGGGAGATACGCAGTATTTT,TRBJ2-3,NA,TRBD2,TRBV15